The 27 T cell receptor beta chains presented below share a single source sample, sequenced in a study of shared clonotypes between healthy human individuals. The assay was immunoSEQ multiplex PCR, and TCRdb's table has in-frame clones only and misses some. In the table there are some 470,000 clones, around 78% of which are singletons. The sample taken for sequencing was PBMCs. The source of these receptors is a middle-aged woman in good health. Some clones in this sample may be carry-over from other donors' samples.

V and J are TRBV11-2 and TRBJ2-2, with D unclear. The CDR3 runs 12 residues. Trimming shortened V by 1 base and J by 8 bases, and 5 bases separated the two germline ends. The germline V gene encodes CDR1 SGHAT and CDR2 FQNNGV. The CDR3 DNA follows: TGTGCCAGCAGCTTAGTCCGGGGGGAGCTGTTTTTT. This gives the protein CASSLVRGELFF.

The V call is TRBV14, the J call TRBJ1-2, with D unclear. This CDR3 comprises 12 residues. Germline-derived CDR1 and CDR2 are SGHDN and FVKESK. The germline V and J ends were trimmed by 1 base and 8 bases, with 8 bases remaining between them. The CDR3 loop reads CASSQVEMGYTF. The CDR3 DNA reads as TGTGCCAGCAGCCAAGTGGAGATGGGCTACACCTTC.

This clone has more than one count but fewer than ten. The genes are TRBV9 and TRBJ2-3, with a possible D match to TRBD2 (5 bases). Germline V CDR1 and CDR2: SGDLS, YYNGEE. The length of the CDR3 is 15 residues. The V end was cut by 4 bases, the J end by 2 bases, with 14 bases between. CDR3 in amino acids: CASSKTTRVTDTQYF. The CDR3 DNA reads as TGTGCCAGCAGCAAAACGACGAGGGTCACAGATACGCAGTATTTT.

The V gene is TRBV4-3, the J gene TRBJ2-5; D gene unclear. V was clipped by 1 base and J by 5 bases, with 8 bases between them. CDR3 length: 13 residues. The germline V gene has CDR1 LGHNA and CDR2 YSLEER. CDR3 in DNA: TGCGCCAGCAGCCAAGTGGACCGTGAGACCCAGTACTTC. This codes for CASSQVDRETQYF.

This chain connects TRBV28 to TRBJ1-1; D is uncertain. V was trimmed by 6 bases and J by 0 bases, leaving 5 bases between them. This CDR3 is 12 amino acids long. The V gene's germline CDR1 is MDHEN and CDR2 SYDVKM. CDR3 coding DNA: TGTGCCAGCAGAGGAGTGAACACTGAAGCTTTCTTT. Translation: CASRGVNTEAFF.

This chain uses TRBV2 with TRBJ1-1, with no clear D. Trimming removed 9 bases from V and 4 bases from J, with 15 bases in between. CDR1 SNHLY and CDR2 FYNNEI come from the germline V gene. The CDR3 is 13 amino acids. In DNA, the CDR3 is TGTGCCAGTAGCGTGAATGAAGGCACTGAAGCTTTCTTT. Its translation is CASSVNEGTEAFF.

V and J are TRBV9 and TRBJ1-2; TRBD1 matches 7 bases. Germline V CDR1 and CDR2: SGDLS, YYNGEE. V shed 3 bases, J shed 4 bases, and the junction held 9 bases outside the gene matches. The CDR3 is 15 residues long. In nucleotides, the CDR3 is TGTGCCAGCAGCGCCGAGACAGGGTTGGGCTATGGCTACACCTTC. Its translation is CASSAETGLGYGYTF.

The chain joins TRBV28 to TRBJ2-7; TRBD2 matches at 8 bases. This CDR3 region has 14 residues. Germline-derived CDR1 and CDR2 are MDHEN and SYDVKM. J gave up 6 bases and V 6 bases, and 10 bases lay outside the gene matches. CDR3 sequence: CASRRASGSSEQYF. The CDR3, as DNA: TGTGCCAGCAGACGCGCAAGCGGGAGCTCCGAGCAGTACTTC.

V usage is TRBV11-3 and J usage is TRBJ2-3, with 9 nucleotides matching TRBD2. V was pared by 5 bases and J by 2 bases, with 8 bases of the junction left unmatched. CDR1 is SGHNT and CDR2 is YENEEA in the germline V gene. CDR3 size: 16 residues. CDR3 protein: CASSLGAGGLTDTQYF. CDR3 sequence (DNA): TGTGCCAGCAGCCTGGGAGCGGGAGGACTCACAGATACGCAGTATTTT.

The genes are TRBV7-8 and TRBJ2-1, with TRBD2 identical over 11 bases. Trimming took 5 bases from V and 0 from J; bases not matched to a gene: 3. Germline V gene lookup returns CDR1 SGHVS and CDR2 FQNEAQ. The CDR3 spans 16 residues. CDR3: CASSRGLAASYNEQFF. In nucleotides, the CDR3 is TGTGCCAGCAGCAGGGGACTAGCGGCCTCCTACAATGAGCAGTTCTTC.

The chain combines TRBV5-1 with TRBJ2-7; 8 bases fit TRBD1. The J segment lost 7 bases and the V segment lost 2 bases, leaving 5 bases of the junction unmatched. Germline CDR1 SGHRS, CDR2 YFSETQ. This CDR3 comprises 13 residues. This chain's CDR3 is CASSFGQGEEQYF. Written as DNA, the CDR3 is TGCGCCAGCAGCTTCGGACAGGGCGAGGAGCAGTACTTC.

This rearrangement joins TRBV28 to TRBJ1-4, with D tentatively TRBD1 (5 bases). This CDR3 comprises 16 residues. Germline assignment: CDR1 MDHEN and CDR2 SYDVKM. V shed 4 bases and J shed 5 bases, with 17 bases lying between them. The CDR3 sequence: CASSSKGVRGNEKLFF. In nucleotides, the CDR3 is TGTGCCAGCAGTTCGAAAGGGGTCCGGGGAAATGAAAAACTGTTTTTT.

V and J are TRBV30 and TRBJ2-7; 8 nucleotides match TRBD1. J gave up 3 bases and V 7 bases, and 5 bases lay outside the gene matches. Germline lookup yields CDR1 GTSNPN and CDR2 SVGIG (reference sequence). The CDR3 has 12 amino acids. In DNA, the CDR3 is TGTGCCTCTGCCGGACAGGGCTACGAGCAGTACTTC. Encoded protein: CASAGQGYEQYF.

The chain combines TRBV29-1 with TRBJ1-1; TRBD1 agrees at 10 bases. CDR1 is SQVTM, CDR2 ANQGSEA, per germline. CDR3 length: 12 amino acids. J was trimmed by 6 bases and V by 7 bases; bases with no gene match: 5. CDR3 DNA sequence: TGCAGCGGACAGGGGGCGGCGCCTGAAGCTTTCTTT. Residues: CSGQGAAPEAFF.

As for this clone: Just one base apart from a much larger clone, this may be a read error. The CDR3: CAISAQVTTNEKLVF. The CDR3 DNA reads TGTGCCATCAGTGCCCAGGTGACAACTAATGAAAAACTGGTTTTT. The rearrangement uses TRBV10-3 and TRBJ1-4; D remains unclear. The CDR3 is made up of 15 amino acids. Germline assignment: CDR1 ENHRY and CDR2 SYGVKD.

The CDR3, as DNA: TGTGCCAGCTCGTTAGACCGGGACAGGGGATCACCCCTCCACTTT. Protein: CASSLDRDRGSPLHF. This chain joins TRBV18 and TRBJ1-6; 10 bases map to TRBD1. With 6 bases clipped from V and 10 bases from J, the junction kept 9 bases outside the gene matches. The germline V gene has CDR1 KGHSH and CDR2 LQKENI. CDR3 length equals 15 residues. Together with reference TRBV18 and TRBJ1-6, the CDR3 gives the full variable domain: NAGVMQNPRHLVRRRGQEARLRCSPMKGHSHVYWYRQLPEEGLKFMVYLQKENIIDESGMPKERFSAEFPKEGPSILRIQQVVRGDSAAYFCASSLDRDRGSPLHFGNGTRLTVT.

The rearrangement uses TRBV5-1 and TRBJ1-1; the D gene is possibly TRBD1 (5 bases). Germline CDR1 and CDR2: SGHRS and YFSETQ. The CDR3 length is 13 residues. The ends were cut back, 3 bases at V and 5 bases at J, with 11 bases in the middle. CDR3 in DNA: TGCGCCAGCAGCTCCCAGGGTGGTACTGAAGCTTTCTTT. Its translation is CASSSQGGTEAFF.

The J gene is TRBJ1-5, the V gene TRBV6-1; D ambiguous. The CDR3 is made up of 12 amino acids. The germline V gene encodes CDR1 MNHNS and CDR2 SASEGT. The ends were cut back, 6 bases at V and 4 bases at J, with 7 bases in the middle. Written as DNA, the CDR3 is TGTGCCAGCAGAGGGTCTAATCAGCCCCAGCATTTT. Protein: CASRGSNQPQHF.

This sequence joins TRBV9 and TRBJ2-1; 7 bases map to TRBD2. In germline, CDR1 is SGDLS, CDR2 YYNGEE. J was trimmed by 6 bases and V by 5 bases; bases with no gene match: 8. The CDR3 loop spans 14 amino acids. The CDR3 DNA reads TGTGCCAGCAGTTCTAGCGGCGGAGCCAATGAGCAGTTCTTC. It encodes CASSSSGGANEQFF.

Regarding this clone: It is likely a read error: a sequence one base away is far more abundant. This chain links TRBV5-4 with TRBJ1-1; TRBD1 might be the D (6 bases). Trimming pared 3 bases from V and 1 base from J, leaving 7 bases between. CDR1 SGHNT and CDR2 YYREEE come from the germline V gene (reference sequence). The CDR3 totals 13 residues. Here the CDR3 DNA reads TGTGCCAGCAGCTCGACAGGGAACACTGAAGCTTTCTTT. The encoded protein is CASSSTGNTEAFF.

The V and J genes are TRBV19 and TRBJ2-7; TRBD2 matches at 11 bases. Germline CDR1 is LNHDA and CDR2 is SQIVND (reference sequence). CDR3 length: 14 amino acids. V dropped 4 bases and J dropped 7; count of bases not matched to a gene: 6. CDR3 residues: CASSSSGRAGEQYF. CDR3 bases: TGTGCCAGTAGTAGTAGCGGGAGGGCCGGAGAGCAGTACTTC.

V and J are TRBV29-1 and TRBJ2-5; either TRBD1 or TRBD2 may supply D (5 bases each). The closer fit of TRBJ2-7 to the DNA end suggests the J call may be wrong. This CDR3 contains 12 residues. CDR1 and CDR2 from the germline V gene are SQVTM and ANQGSEA. The CDR3 spells CSVAGTSYEQYF. CDR3 DNA sequence: TGCAGCGTAGCCGGGACGTCCTACGAGCAGTACTTC.

The chain carries TRBV6-4 and TRBJ2-3; 7 bases map to TRBD2. The J segment lost 0 bases and the V segment lost 2 bases, leaving 2 bases of the junction unmatched. CDR3 length: 15 residues. Germline CDR1 reads MRHNA; CDR2 reads SNTAGT. In DNA form, the CDR3 reads TGTGCCAGCAGTGACGGGGGAGGGAGCACAGATACGCAGTATTTT. It specifies CASSDGGGSTDTQYF.

This chain uses TRBV28 with TRBJ2-7; D uncertain. Trimming pared 3 bases from V and 7 bases from J, leaving 10 bases between. From germline, CDR1 is MDHEN and CDR2 SYDVKM. There are 12 residues in the CDR3. The CDR3 nucleotides read TGTGCCAGCAGTTTGTCACCAGGTGAGCAGTACTTC. Protein: CASSLSPGEQYF.

The chain has TRBV28 and TRBJ2-3; 7 bases align to TRBD2. V was pared by 5 bases and J by 2 bases, with 7 bases of the junction left unmatched. The CDR3 sequence is 15 residues long. The V gene's germline CDR1 is MDHEN and CDR2 SYDVKM. The CDR3 loop reads CASSGASGFTDTQYF. CDR3 nucleotides: TGTGCCAGCAGTGGGGCTAGCGGATTCACAGATACGCAGTATTTT.

This chain joins TRBV10-3 and TRBJ1-2, with D uncertain. The germline V gene encodes CDR1 ENHRY and CDR2 SYGVKD. The CDR3 is made up of 14 amino acids. V gave up 2 bases and J gave up 0 bases, with 7 bases separating them. CDR3 region: CAISEKGPNYGYTF. Written as DNA, the CDR3 is TGTGCCATCAGTGAGAAAGGTCCTAACTATGGCTACACCTTC.

This clone was found a few times. The chain combines TRBV10-2 with TRBJ2-1; 8 bases fit TRBD1. Per the germline V gene, CDR1 is WSHSY and CDR2 is SAAADI. This CDR3 spans 15 amino acids. V gave up 6 bases and J gave up 2 bases; unmatched junction bases: 6. CDR3 protein: CASSETGGTYNEQFF. The CDR3 DNA reads TGCGCCAGCAGCGAAACAGGGGGGACCTACAATGAGCAGTTCTTC.